This T cell receptor beta chain was identified in a study of long-term antiretroviral therapy in people with HIV. Study in general: The oldest specimens predate the 2015 immediate-ART recommendation by about a decade. Study-level findings and limits: Clonotypes expanded prior to ART showed repertoire dominance at all sampled time points. Patients on ART gained diversity, which nonetheless stayed below transplant donor controls.

Version v3.0 of the immunoSEQ assay ran at survey level. Assay: immunoSEQ multiplex PCR; the TCRdb copy retains only in-frame clones and omits some. This sample has 15,000 or so clones, with around 80% found just once. With regard to this clone: The antigen is unknown.

Germline V gene sequence: CDR1 SGHAT, CDR2 FQNNGV. The CDR3 runs to 18 residues. With V trimmed by 5 bases and J by 2 bases, 10 bases remained unmatched. This rearrangement joins TRBV11-2 to TRBJ2-3, with 13 nucleotides matching TRBD2. This sequence originates from a man aged 50 to 59 with HIV. This material consisted of unsorted PBMCs, taken 0.3 years before starting antiretroviral therapy. Here the CDR3 reads CASSTRPTSGGNTDTQYF. The CDR3 region has the DNA TGTGCCAGCAGCACTAGACCGACTAGCGGGGGGAACACAGATACGCAGTATTTT.